Below, 31 T cell receptor beta chains from the same sample are listed, as sequenced in a study of shared clonotypes between healthy human individuals. Data came from immunoSEQ multiplex PCR; TCRdb stores just in-frame clones and leaves some out. The sample consists of a few hundred thousand clones, roughly four fifths of them appearing once. The sample taken for sequencing was PBMCs. The receptors here all came from a woman in her forties in good health. Some clones in this sample may be carry-over from other donors' samples.

The CDR3 here is CASSIVPVGNEQFF. The CDR3 DNA follows: TGTGCCAGTAGTATAGTACCGGTAGGCAATGAGCAGTTCTTC. The genes are TRBV19 and TRBJ2-1; D not resolved. Trimming stripped 1 base from V and 6 bases from J, with 10 bases between. Germline CDR1 is LNHDA and CDR2 is SQIVND (reference sequence). The CDR3 is 14 amino acids. The full variable domain, its missing parts supplied by reference TRBV19 and TRBJ2-1, is DGGITQSPKYLFRKEGQNVTLSCEQNLNHDAMYWYRQDPGQGLRLIYYSQIVNDFQKGDIAEGYSVSREKKESFPLTVTSAQKNPTAFYLCASSIVPVGNEQFFGPGTRLTVL.

This clone has more than one count but fewer than ten. This CDR3 reads CASSSGHSYEQYF. As DNA, the CDR3 is TGTGCCAGCAGCTCAGGACACTCCTACGAGCAGTACTTC. The chain is built from TRBV28 and TRBJ2-5, with D perhaps matching TRBD1 (5 bases). The assigned J gene may be wrong: the sequence end matches TRBJ2-7 better. The CDR3 has 13 residues. Germline V lookup: CDR1 MDHEN, CDR2 SYDVKM.

The V and J genes are TRBV28 and TRBJ2-5, with TRBD2 identical over 8 bases. The end of the DNA aligns better with TRBJ2-7, so the J call may be wrong. The CDR3 is made up of 14 amino acids. Germline CDR1 MDHEN, CDR2 SYDVKM. CDR3 DNA: TGTGCCAGCAGTTTCGGGGGGGGTTCCTACGAGCAGTACTTC. Translating it yields CASSFGGGSYEQYF.

This clone was detected ten times or more. This CDR3 is also generated by other DNA sequences in the sample. The chain couples TRBV30 to TRBJ2-5; D may correspond to TRBD1 or TRBD2 (5 bases each). The DNA end is more similar to TRBJ2-7, so the J call may be wrong. The CDR3 totals 13 residues. The V gene's germline CDR1 is GTSNPN and CDR2 SVGIG (reference sequence). As DNA, the CDR3 is TGTGCCTCGCCGGGACCGTCCATCTACGAGCAGTACTTC. Translation gives CASPGPSIYEQYF.

This clone was seen many times. Other nucleotide sequences from this sample produce the same CDR3. This chain joins TRBV30 and TRBJ1-3; D might be TRBD1 (6 bases). From germline, CDR1 is GTSNPN and CDR2 SVGIG (reference sequence). This CDR3 contains 17 residues. V was shortened by 4 bases and J by 3 bases, with 22 bases between the two germline ends. This chain's CDR3 is CAWKKSRDTVVGNTIYF. CDR3 coding DNA: TGTGCCTGGAAAAAATCAAGGGACACTGTTGTTGGAAACACCATATATTTT.

A remark on this clone: Just one base apart from a much larger clone, this may be a read error. Other DNA sequences in the sample encode the same CDR3. V and J are TRBV28 and TRBJ2-7; D ambiguous. This CDR3 is 13 amino acids long. V was trimmed by 6 bases and J by 3 bases, leaving 12 bases between them. CDR1 is MDHEN and CDR2 is SYDVKM in the germline V gene. The CDR3 bases are TGTGCCAGCAGCTTAAAATTCTACTACGAGCAGTACTTC. This translates into CASSLKFYYEQYF.

This chain uses TRBV5-1 with TRBJ1-1; the match to TRBD1 covers 8 bases. There are 14 residues in the CDR3. Germline CDR1 reads SGHRS; CDR2 reads YFSETQ. Trimming took 4 bases from V and 5 from J; bases not matched to a gene: 7. CDR3 nucleotides: TGCGCCAGCAGCGAACGACAGGGGAGGACTGAAGCTTTCTTT. Translation: CASSERQGRTEAFF.

This clone appeared once. The rearrangement uses TRBV28 and TRBJ2-7, with a tentative D call TRBD2 (6 bases). Trimming removed 2 bases at V and 0 bases at J, with 11 bases between. The V gene's germline CDR1 is MDHEN and CDR2 SYDVKM. The CDR3 totals 15 residues. The CDR3 reads CASSLGGKSSYEQYF. For the CDR3, the DNA is TGTGCCAGCAGTTTAGGCGGGAAGAGCTCCTACGAGCAGTACTTC.

The chain joins TRBV6-4 to TRBJ1-5, with D possibly being TRBD1 (5 bases). The V and J ends lost 11 bases and 6 bases respectively, with 17 bases between them. The CDR3 is 13 amino acids. In germline, CDR1 is MRHNA, CDR2 SNTAGT. The CDR3 protein is CAPGRDSVQPQHF. CDR3 nucleotide sequence: TGTGCCCCCGGCAGGGATTCCGTTCAGCCCCAGCATTTT.

On this clone itself: A read error is possible here, since a much larger clone lies one base away. Additional DNA sequences in this sample encode the identical CDR3. V gene TRBV7-2 combines with J gene TRBJ2-7, with TRBD2 as a possible D gene (6 bases). The CDR3 has 17 residues. Germline CDR1 reads SGHTA; CDR2 reads FQGNSA. The CDR3 region is CASSFASGGITTYEQYF. For the CDR3, the DNA is TGTGCCAGCAGCTTCGCCTCGGGCGGGATAACGACCTACGAACAGTACTTC.

This chain uses TRBV6-1 with TRBJ2-3; the D call may be TRBD1 or TRBD2 (5 bases each). Trimming took 6 bases from V and 2 from J, leaving 9 bases between them. The CDR3 covers 13 residues. CDR1 and CDR2 (germline): MNHNS, SASEGT. The CDR3 nucleotides are TGTGCCAGCAGCCAAGGGACCACAGATACGCAGTATTTT. It is translated as CASSQGTTDTQYF.

The chain employs TRBV6-6 and TRBJ1-2; D is uncertain. V dropped 4 bases and J dropped 5 bases, with 8 bases sitting between them. The germline CDR1 and CDR2 sequences are MNHNY and SVGAGI (reference sequence). CDR3 size: 12 residues. CDR3 sequence (DNA): TGTGCCAGCAGTTTCACCCCGTATGGCTACACCTTC. Translated, it gives CASSFTPYGYTF.

Note on this clone: A read error is likely here: a far larger clone is one base away. The CDR3 reads CASSDGLVGVSEQYF. Here the CDR3 DNA reads TGTGCCAGCAGCGACGGACTAGTGGGAGTATCCGAGCAGTACTTC. J is TRBJ2-7 and V is TRBV9, with 7 bases aligning to TRBD2. The CDR3 consists of 15 residues. J lost 6 bases, V lost 3 bases, and 12 bases had no gene match. Germline CDR1 reads SGDLS; CDR2 reads YYNGEE.

The V gene is TRBV5-1, the J gene TRBJ2-2, with 8 bases matching TRBD2. V lost 0 bases, J lost 5 bases, and 3 bases stayed unmatched. CDR3 length: 15 amino acids. Germline V lookup: CDR1 SGHRS, CDR2 YFSETQ. DNA for the CDR3: TGCGCCAGCAGCTTGGTTAGCGGGATAACCGGGGAGCTGTTTTTT. Translated: CASSLVSGITGELFF.

Comment on this clone: A far larger clone is one nucleotide away, so this likely arose from a read error. This chain connects TRBV5-1 to TRBJ2-5; 8 nucleotides match TRBD1. CDR3 length: 15 residues. The V gene's germline CDR1 is SGHRS and CDR2 YFSETQ. The CDR3 DNA sequence: TGCGCCCGCAGTTCTAGGACAGGGCTGCAAGAGACCCAGTACTTC. It encodes CARSSRTGLQETQYF.

CDR3: CASRLRQGAIQPQHF. The CDR3 coding sequence is TGTGCCAGCAGACTTAGACAGGGGGCTATTCAGCCCCAGCATTTT. V usage is TRBV2 and J usage is TRBJ1-5; 10 bases match TRBD1. The CDR3 runs 15 residues. The V gene's germline CDR1 is SNHLY and CDR2 FYNNEI. V was clipped by 6 bases and J by 6 bases; unmatched bases: 8.

The CDR3 protein is CASSPPGTSGDTQYF. As DNA, the CDR3 is TGTGCCAGCAGCCCGCCCGGGACTAGCGGAGATACGCAGTATTTT. V usage is TRBV7-9 and J usage is TRBJ2-3; the match to TRBD2 covers 11 bases. V shed 5 bases and J 5 bases; nucleotides not matched to a gene: 6. From germline, CDR1 is SEHNR and CDR2 FQNEAQ (reference sequence). CDR3 length: 15 amino acids.

The genes are TRBV5-1 and TRBJ1-4, with 7 bases identical to TRBD1. This CDR3 is built from 17 residues. V lost 0 bases, J lost 5 bases, and 10 bases stayed unmatched. Per germline, CDR1 SGHRS and CDR2 YFSETQ. CDR3 sequence reads: CASSLGVTGEKNEKLFF. The CDR3 region has the DNA TGCGCCAGCAGCTTGGGGGTTACAGGGGAAAAGAATGAAAAACTGTTTTTT. Full variable domain (missing parts from reference TRBV5-1 and TRBJ1-4): KAGVTQTPRYLIKTRGQQVTLSCSPISGHRSVSWYQQTPGQGLQFLFEYFSETQRNKGNFPGRFSGRQFSNSRSEMNVSTLELGDSALYLCASSLGVTGEKNEKLFFGSGTQLSVL.

The chain carries TRBV4-3 and TRBJ2-1; perhaps TRBD1 as D (5 bases). Trimming removed 0 bases from V and 0 bases from J, with 12 bases in between. CDR1 and CDR2 from the germline V gene are LGHNA and YSLEER. This CDR3 contains 17 residues. CDR3 sequence reads: CASSQDGAESSYNEQFF. CDR3 nucleotides: TGCGCCAGCAGCCAAGATGGGGCGGAGAGCTCCTACAATGAGCAGTTCTTC.

Points on this clone: A read error is likely here: a far larger clone is one base away. The chain combines TRBV7-9 with TRBJ1-1; no clear D. CDR1 SEHNR and CDR2 FQNEAQ come from the germline V gene (reference sequence). This CDR3 has 13 amino acids. The CDR3 DNA follows: TGTGCCAGCAGCTTCCAGTTAGGCACTGAAGCTCTCTTT. Translation: CASSFQLGTEALF.

This clone was seen only once. The chain carries TRBV5-1 and TRBJ2-1, with 9 positions matching TRBD2. The V gene's germline CDR1 is SGHRS and CDR2 YFSETQ. The CDR3 runs to 16 residues. Trimming removed 4 bases from V and 4 bases from J; junction bases left unmatched: 9. CDR3 in amino acids: CASSPGLAPIYNEQFF. Here the CDR3 DNA reads TGCGCCAGCAGCCCCGGACTAGCGCCAATTTACAATGAGCAGTTCTTC. Supplemented by reference TRBV5-1 and TRBJ2-1, the full variable domain reads KAGVTQTPRYLIKTRGQQVTLSCSPISGHRSVSWYQQTPGQGLQFLFEYFSETQRNKGNFPGRFSGRQFSNSRSEMNVSTLELGDSALYLCASSPGLAPIYNEQFFGPGTRLTVL.

V usage is TRBV5-1 and J usage is TRBJ1-2; TRBD1 is a possible D gene (6 bases). The CDR3 is 15 amino acids. V was trimmed by 2 bases and J by 0 bases, leaving 11 bases between them. Germline CDR1 reads SGHRS; CDR2 reads YFSETQ. DNA for the CDR3: TGCGCCAGCAGCTTCGACGGACAGCCTAACTATGGCTACACCTTC. This gives the protein CASSFDGQPNYGYTF.

This clone appeared once. The gene calls are TRBV5-1 and TRBJ1-3, with no clear D. V lost 6 bases and J 2 bases, leaving 18 bases between the germline ends. Germline lookup yields CDR1 SGHRS and CDR2 YFSETQ. The CDR3 totals 16 residues. CDR3: CASKVADLSPGNTIYF. The CDR3 DNA reads as TGCGCCAGCAAGGTCGCAGACCTCTCTCCTGGAAACACCATATATTTT.

The chain uses TRBV2 and TRBJ2-1, with 13 nucleotides matching TRBD2. The trim removed 5 bases at V and 5 bases at J, leaving 3 bases unmatched. The CDR3 has 15 amino acids. Looked up from germline, CDR1 is SNHLY and CDR2 is FYNNEI. The CDR3 spells CASSRLAGGHNEQFF. CDR3 coding DNA: TGTGCCAGCAGTCGACTAGCGGGAGGTCACAATGAGCAGTTCTTC.

The rearrangement links TRBV5-1 to TRBJ2-2, with 7 bases fitting TRBD2. Trimming took 1 base from V and 4 from J; bases not matched to a gene: 1. The CDR3 runs 14 residues. The V gene's germline CDR1 is SGHRS and CDR2 YFSETQ. This chain's CDR3 is CASSLSGITGELFF. CDR3 in DNA: TGCGCCAGCAGCTTGAGCGGGATCACCGGGGAGCTGTTTTTT.

This sequence joins TRBV7-2 and TRBJ2-7; tentatively, D is TRBD2 (7 bases). The CDR3 loop spans 14 amino acids. Germline values: CDR1 SGHTA, CDR2 FQGNSA. Trimming removed 5 bases at V and 5 bases at J, with 16 bases between. The CDR3 sequence is CASSPRGAADEQYF. In DNA, the CDR3 is TGTGCCAGCAGCCCCCGGGGGGCGGCCGACGAGCAGTACTTC.

The chain is built from TRBV10-3 and TRBJ2-7; the match to TRBD1 covers 8 bases. CDR3 length: 14 amino acids. Germline V lookup: CDR1 ENHRY, CDR2 SYGVKD. The V gene end was trimmed by 6 bases and the J gene end by 5 bases; junction bases not matched to a gene: 9. The CDR3 DNA follows: TGTGCCATCAGAGGGCTTGGGACAGGAGACGAGCAGTACTTC. This codes for CAIRGLGTGDEQYF.

The chain recombines TRBV28 with TRBJ1-2, with D unresolved. This CDR3 is 14 amino acids long. The germline gives CDR1 MDHEN, CDR2 SYDVKM. The V end lost 0 bases, the J end lost 3 bases, and 8 bases lay between the germline ends. Written as DNA, the CDR3 is TGTGCCAGCAGTTTATGGTGGGAAGACTATGGCTACACCTTC. Amino acid sequence: CASSLWWEDYGYTF.

The genes are TRBV30 and TRBJ2-1, with D maybe TRBD2 (5 bases). There are 12 residues in the CDR3. The ends were cut back, 3 bases at V and 8 bases at J, with 11 bases in the middle. Germline V gene lookup returns CDR1 GTSNPN and CDR2 SVGIG (reference sequence). The CDR3 DNA follows: TGTGCCTGGAGCCCCTTGAGGGATGAGCAGTTCTTC. Amino acids: CAWSPLRDEQFF.

This clone was observed many times. This sample also contains other DNA sequences that code for the same CDR3. This rearrangement joins TRBV7-9 to TRBJ2-3, with 10 bases aligning to TRBD2. The V gene end was trimmed by 5 bases and the J gene end by 2 bases; junction bases not matched to a gene: 7. The CDR3 is 16 residues long. The germline CDR1 and CDR2 sequences are SEHNR and FQNEAQ (reference sequence). CDR3 coding DNA: TGTGCCAGCAGCCCCGGACTAGCGGATTTCACAGATACGCAGTATTTT. Residues: CASSPGLADFTDTQYF.

V gene TRBV27 combines with J gene TRBJ1-4, with D maybe TRBD1 (5 bases). In germline, CDR1 is MNHEY, CDR2 SMNVEV (reference sequence). The CDR3 spans 15 residues. The V end was cut by 5 bases, the J end by 4 bases, with 14 bases between. CDR3 loop: CASSPGRTFNEKLFF. CDR3 DNA: TGTGCCAGCAGTCCGGGACGGACCTTTAATGAAAAACTGTTTTTT.